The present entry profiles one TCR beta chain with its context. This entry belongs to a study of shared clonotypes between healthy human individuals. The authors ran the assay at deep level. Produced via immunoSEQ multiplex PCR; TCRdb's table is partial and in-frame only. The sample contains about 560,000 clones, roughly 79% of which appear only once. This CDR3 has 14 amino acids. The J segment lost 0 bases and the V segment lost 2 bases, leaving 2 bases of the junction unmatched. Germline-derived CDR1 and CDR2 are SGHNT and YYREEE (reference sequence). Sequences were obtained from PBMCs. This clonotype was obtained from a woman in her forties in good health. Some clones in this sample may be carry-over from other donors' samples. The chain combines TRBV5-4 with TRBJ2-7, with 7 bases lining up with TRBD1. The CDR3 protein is CASSFGTVSYEQYF. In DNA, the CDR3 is TGTGCCAGCAGCTTCGGGACAGTCTCCTACGAGCAGTACTTC.